The next 14 T cell receptor beta chains were all read from a single sample in a study of blood T cell repertoires in COVID-19. TCRdb's copy holds only in-frame clones and misses some; the assay was immunoSEQ multiplex PCR. The data contain 250,000 to 350,000 clones, about 89% of them seen just once; the ten biggest clones take up around 0.8%. Specimen: peripheral blood. The receptors here all came from a man aged 30 to 45 with acute or convalescent COVID-19.

This clone appeared once. The rearrangement uses TRBV28 and TRBJ1-1, with TRBD1 matching over 10 bases. The germline gives CDR1 MDHEN, CDR2 SYDVKM. This CDR3 has 15 residues. The junction had 3 bases not matched to a gene; V was cut back by 4 bases and J by 1 base. CDR3 sequence (DNA): TGTGCCAGCAGTTGGAGGGACAGGGGGAACACTGAAGCTTTCTTT. Its translation is CASSWRDRGNTEAFF. Looking up the rest from reference TRBV28 and TRBJ1-1 gives the full variable domain: DVKVTQSSRYLVKRTGEKVFLECVQDMDHENMFWYRQDPGLGLRLIYFSYDVKMKEKGDIPEGYSVSREKKERFSLILESASTNQTSMYLCASSWRDRGNTEAFFGQGTRLTVV.

The chain uses TRBV29-1 and TRBJ2-1; D possibly corresponds to TRBD2 (6 bases). Deletions cut 8 bases from V and 0 bases from J, with 14 bases between. Germline V gene lookup returns CDR1 SQVTM and CDR2 ANQGSEA. The CDR3 spans 14 residues. CDR3 nucleotide sequence: TGCAGCTTGAGGTGGGGGGTCTCCTACAATGAGCAGTTCTTC. It codes for CSLRWGVSYNEQFF.

This clone was picked up one time. CDR3 in amino acids: CASSPLRRRKETQYF. CDR3 coding DNA: TGTGCCAGCAGCCCACTTCGGAGGCGCAAAGAGACCCAGTACTTC. The chain links TRBV11-2 to TRBJ2-5, with D possibly TRBD2 on 5 matching bases. This CDR3 is 15 amino acids long. The germline V and J ends were trimmed by 5 bases and 3 bases, with 16 bases remaining between them. Germline V CDR1 and CDR2: SGHAT, FQNNGV.

The chain couples TRBV5-4 to TRBJ2-3; D ambiguous. Germline values: CDR1 SGHNT, CDR2 YYREEE (reference sequence). V lost 0 bases, J lost 1 base, and 12 bases lay in between. The CDR3 has 16 amino acids. The CDR3 region has the DNA TGTGCCAGCAGCTTGGCGTCGTCGCGTGGCACAGATACGCAGTATTTT. It specifies CASSLASSRGTDTQYF.

This clone showed up just a few times. The gene calls are TRBV2 and TRBJ1-1, with D possibly being TRBD1 (6 bases). This CDR3 comprises 12 residues. V was pared by 5 bases and J by 7 bases, with 11 bases between. Germline values: CDR1 SNHLY, CDR2 FYNNEI. The CDR3 here is CASSFLTGEAFF. The DNA of the CDR3 is TGTGCCAGCAGTTTTTTGACAGGTGAAGCTTTCTTT.

In this sample, this clone turned up once. CDR3 in amino acids: CAALPGGPATGYTF. DNA of the CDR3: TGTGCCGCCCTCCCCGGGGGGCCGGCGACGGGCTACACCTTC. V usage is TRBV11-3 and J usage is TRBJ1-2; maybe TRBD1 (6 bases). V lost 11 bases and J lost 8, with 24 bases in between. Germline lookup yields CDR1 SGHNT and CDR2 YENEEA. This CDR3 comprises 14 residues. Full variable domain (rest looked up from reference TRBV11-3 and TRBJ1-2): EAGVVQSPRYKIIEKKQPVAFWCNPISGHNTLYWYLQNLGQGPELLIRYENEEAVDDSQLPKDRFSAERLKGVDSTLKIQPAELGDSAVYLCAALPGGPATGYTFGSGTRLTVV.

The table lists this clone with a count of one. The V gene is TRBV2, the J gene TRBJ1-5; TRBD1 is a possible D gene (5 bases). Germline CDR1 reads SNHLY; CDR2 reads FYNNEI. There are 14 residues in the CDR3. V dropped 8 bases and J dropped 4 bases, with 15 bases sitting between them. CDR3 in DNA: TGTGCCAGCGACCTGGGGGGGGTGAATCAGCCCCAGCATTTT. This encodes CASDLGGVNQPQHF.

The chain carries TRBV5-8 and TRBJ2-3; no clear D gene. Trimming pared 6 bases from V and 2 bases from J, leaving 7 bases between. Germline CDR1 and CDR2: SGHTS and YDEGEE. The CDR3 spans 12 residues. CDR3 amino acids: CASKRVTDTQYF. The CDR3 DNA is TGTGCCAGCAAACGGGTCACAGATACGCAGTATTTT.

The chain couples TRBV6-6 to TRBJ1-4; no clear D. With 4 bases removed from V and 5 bases from J, the gap between germline ends came to 2 bases. The CDR3 is 11 amino acids. Germline V CDR1 and CDR2: MNHNY, SVGAGI (reference sequence). CDR3: CASSLNEKLFF. CDR3 nucleotide sequence: TGTGCCAGCAGTTTAAATGAAAAACTGTTTTTT.

V usage is TRBV4-2 and J usage is TRBJ1-5; D remains unclear. Per germline, CDR1 LGHNA and CDR2 YNFKEQ. The CDR3 has 14 amino acids. The germline V and J ends were trimmed by 0 bases and 7 bases, with 10 bases remaining between them. The CDR3: CASSQDLGRQPQHF. CDR3 bases: TGTGCCAGCAGCCAAGATCTGGGCCGGCAGCCCCAGCATTTT.

Points on this clone: Other nucleotide sequences in the sample specify the same CDR3. CDR3 bases: TGTGCCAGTAGTATCGGCCAGGTGAACACTGAAGCTTTCTTT. It codes for CASSIGQVNTEAFF. The chain joins TRBV19 to TRBJ1-1; unclear D gene. Per the germline V gene, CDR1 is LNHDA and CDR2 is SQIVND (reference sequence). V lost 3 bases, J lost 0 bases, and 8 bases lay in between. The CDR3 length is 14 residues.

V gene TRBV3-1 (or the pseudogene TRBV3-2) combines with J gene TRBJ1-6, with 9 bases lining up with TRBD1. This CDR3 is 17 amino acids long. V lost 4 bases and J lost 8; bases outside the gene matches: 12. Per the germline V gene, CDR1 is LGHDT and CDR2 is YNNKEL (reference sequence). CDR3 coding DNA: TGTGCCAGCAGCCGATCACAAGCCGGGACAGGGCATTCACCCCTCCACTTT. Translating it yields CASSRSQAGTGHSPLHF.

The chain links TRBV30 to TRBJ2-7; perhaps TRBD2 as D (5 bases). The CDR3 is 13 amino acids. Trimming removed 2 bases from V and 6 bases from J, with 14 bases in between. CDR1 is GTSNPN and CDR2 is SVGIG in the germline V gene (reference sequence). CDR3 protein: CAWSSGVTREQYF. CDR3 coding DNA: TGTGCCTGGAGTTCCGGGGTTACACGCGAGCAGTACTTC.

The chain is built from TRBV27 and TRBJ1-5; possible D gene TRBD1, 5 bases. Germline values: CDR1 MNHEY, CDR2 SMNVEV (reference sequence). The V and J ends lost 6 bases and 4 bases respectively, with 13 bases between them. The CDR3 has 14 residues. CDR3 in amino acids: CASRGPYNNQPQHF. As DNA, the CDR3 is TGTGCCAGCAGGGGGCCCTACAATAATCAGCCCCAGCATTTT.